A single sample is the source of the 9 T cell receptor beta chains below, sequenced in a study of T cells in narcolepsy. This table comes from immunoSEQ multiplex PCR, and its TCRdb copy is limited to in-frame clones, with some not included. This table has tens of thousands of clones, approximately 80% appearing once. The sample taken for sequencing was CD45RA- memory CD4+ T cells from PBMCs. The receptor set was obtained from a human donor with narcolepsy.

This CDR3 is CASSPVGTSGTDTQYF. DNA for the CDR3: TGTGCCAGCAGCCCGGTCGGGACTAGCGGCACAGATACGCAGTATTTT. The chain links TRBV5-4 to TRBJ2-3; 10 positions match TRBD2. The CDR3 is 16 amino acids. V dropped 4 bases and J dropped 1; count of bases not matched to a gene: 6. Germline-derived CDR1 and CDR2 are SGHNT and YYREEE (reference sequence).

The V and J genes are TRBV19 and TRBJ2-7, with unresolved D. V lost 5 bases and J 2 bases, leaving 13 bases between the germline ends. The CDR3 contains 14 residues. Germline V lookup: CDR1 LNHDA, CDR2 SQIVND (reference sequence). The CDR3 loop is CASSLQALTYEQYF. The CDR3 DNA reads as TGTGCCAGTAGTTTGCAGGCCCTAACCTACGAGCAGTACTTC.

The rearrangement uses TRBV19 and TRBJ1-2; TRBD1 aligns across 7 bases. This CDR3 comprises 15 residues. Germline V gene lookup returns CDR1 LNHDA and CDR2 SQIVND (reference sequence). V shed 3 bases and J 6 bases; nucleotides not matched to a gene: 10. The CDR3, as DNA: TGTGCCAGTAGTATGATGACAGGGACGATTAATGGCTACACCTTC. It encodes CASSMMTGTINGYTF.

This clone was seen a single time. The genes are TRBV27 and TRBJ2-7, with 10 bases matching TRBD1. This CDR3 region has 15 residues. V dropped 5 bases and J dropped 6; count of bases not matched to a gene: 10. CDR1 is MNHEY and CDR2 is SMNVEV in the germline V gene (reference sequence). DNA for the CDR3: TGTGCCAGCAGTAGGGACGGGACAGGGGCAGCCGAGCAGTACGTC. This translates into CASSRDGTGAAEQYV.

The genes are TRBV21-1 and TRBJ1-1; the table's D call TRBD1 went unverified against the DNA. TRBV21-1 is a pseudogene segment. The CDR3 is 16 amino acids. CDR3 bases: TGTGCCAGCAGACGAAGGGGCAAGGGGATGAACACTGAAGCTTTCTTT. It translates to CASRRRGKGMNTEAFF.

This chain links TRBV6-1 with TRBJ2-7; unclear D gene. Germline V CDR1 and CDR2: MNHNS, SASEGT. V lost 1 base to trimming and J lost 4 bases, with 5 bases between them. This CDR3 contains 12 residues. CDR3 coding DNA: TGTGCCAGCAGTGAAGGACCTTACGAGCAGTACGTC. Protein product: CASSEGPYEQYV.

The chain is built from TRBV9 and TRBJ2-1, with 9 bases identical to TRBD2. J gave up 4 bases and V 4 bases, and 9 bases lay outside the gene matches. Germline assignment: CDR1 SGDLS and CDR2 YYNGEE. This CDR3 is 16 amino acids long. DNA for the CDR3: TGTGCCAGCAGCCCCCAGCGGGGGGTAAGTTACAATGAGCAGTTCTTC. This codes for CASSPQRGVSYNEQFF.

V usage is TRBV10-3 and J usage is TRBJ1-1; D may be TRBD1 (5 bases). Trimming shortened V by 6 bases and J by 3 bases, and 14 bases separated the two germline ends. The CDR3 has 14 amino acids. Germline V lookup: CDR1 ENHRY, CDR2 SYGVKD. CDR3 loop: CAIRGALRDTEAFF. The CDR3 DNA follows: TGTGCCATCAGAGGGGCACTGAGGGACACTGAAGCTTTCTTT.

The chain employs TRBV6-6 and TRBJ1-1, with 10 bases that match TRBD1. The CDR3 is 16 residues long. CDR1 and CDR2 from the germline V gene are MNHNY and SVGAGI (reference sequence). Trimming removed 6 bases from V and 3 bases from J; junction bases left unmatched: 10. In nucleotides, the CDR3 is TGTGCCAGCAGAGGCGGCACCGGGACAGGGGACACTGAAGCTTTCTTT. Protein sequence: CASRGGTGTGDTEAFF.